This is a list of T cell receptor beta chains from one sample in a study of response to subunit inactivated influenza vaccine. One entry per CDR3 protein results from TCRdb running MiXCR on the RT-PCR reads. The sample carries more than 450,000 distinct CDR3 sequences, roughly 10% recorded once. The same sample was also studied in work on T cells expressing NK-cell markers.

Sequencing was performed on PBMCs from blood, taken on the day of vaccination. Source of these receptors: a man aged 45-60 years who received an inactivated influenza vaccine. Both conserved end residues are part of each CDR3. Each record gives: J gene, V gene, D gene, clone size, CDR3 DNA, CDR3 protein. A D gene is named only where the DNA matches it firmly. Rows give clone size only sometimes, using once, few, many, or a class for an expanded clone.

TRBJ2-1 | TRBV5-1 | . | . | TGCGCCAGCAGCTTCCGGGACGGAGCCCACCCAGAGCAGTTCTTC | CASSFRDGAHPEQFF
TRBJ2-5 | TRBV5-5 | TRBD2 | . | TGTGCCAGCAGCCTTACTAGCGGCCCGAGGGGTGAGACCCAGTACTTC | CASSLTSGPRGETQYF
TRBJ2-1 | TRBV20-1 | TRBD2 | once | TGCAGTGCTAGAGGCCTGGCTAGCGGGAGGGCCGGATCATCCAATGAGCAGTTCTTC | CSARGLASGRAGSSNEQFF
TRBJ1-6 | TRBV3-1 | . | . | TGTGCCAGCAGCCGTGGGCTTGGTTCACCCCTCCACTTT | CASSRGLGSPLHF
TRBJ2-2 | TRBV27 | TRBD1 | . | TGTGCCAGCAGTTTATTTAACCCGGGACAGGGATCCGGGGAGCTGTTTTTT | CASSLFNPGQGSGELFF
TRBJ1-5 | TRBV7-8 | TRBD1 | few | TGTGCCAGCAGCCAAGGGACAGCGTCTCAGCCCCAGCATTTT | CASSQGTASQPQHF
TRBJ2-3 | TRBV21-1 | . | few | TGTGCCAGCAACCTAGCGGGGGTTGTGGATACGCAGTATTTT | CASNLAGVVDTQYF
TRBJ2-5 | TRBV20-1 | TRBD2 | . | TGCAGTGCTAGGCCGGGGGGGCCGAAAGAGACCCAGTACTTC | CSARPGGPKETQYF
TRBJ2-7 | TRBV28 | . | . | TGTGCCAGCAGTTTTGTTGGGAGGATGTACGAGCAGTCCTTC | CASSFVGRMYEQSF
TRBJ2-1 | TRBV20-1 | . | . | TGCAGTGCGGACCCCGGGACGTCCACCTACAATGAGCAGTTCTTC | CSADPGTSTYNEQFF
TRBJ1-6 | TRBV11-2 | . | few | TGTGCCAGCAGGACCCTCCAATCGGCCGGGAATTCACCCCTCCACTTT | CASRTLQSAGNSPLHF
TRBJ2-4 | TRBV7-2 | TRBD1 | . | TGTGCCAGCAGCTTGAGGACAGGGGGAGTTTCCAAAAACATTCAGTACTTC | CASSLRTGGVSKNIQYF
TRBJ2-1 | TRBV9 | TRBD2 | . | TGTGCCAGCAGCGGTAGCGGGAGGGCCAGTAATGAGCAGTTCTTC | CASSGSGRASNEQFF
TRBJ2-3 | TRBV7-2 | . | . | TGTGCCAGCAGCTTAGCGGGCCCCACCACGCAGTATTTT | CASSLAGPTTQYF
TRBJ2-1 | TRBV12-3/TRBV12-4 | . | . | TGTGCCAGCAGTTTAAGGTTAGCGAAGCACAATGAGCAGTTCTTC | CASSLRLAKHNEQFF
TRBJ1-2 | TRBV12-3/TRBV12-4 | . | few | TGTGCCAGCAGTTTAAAGGCTGGAAGCGGCTACACCTTC | CASSLKAGSGYTF
TRBJ2-2 | TRBV12-3/TRBV12-4 | . | many | TGTGCCAGCAGTTTAGCGCTTTGGAGCGAGCTGTTTTTT | CASSLALWSELFF
TRBJ1-1 | TRBV28 | . | . | TGTGCCAGCAGTTTACAAGTCGTCCTCACCCGAGACACTGAAGCTTTCTTT | CASSLQVVLTRDTEAFF
TRBJ2-1 | TRBV7-9 | . | . | TGTGCCAGCAGCTCATACTATGGTTGGGTAAATGAGCAGTTCTTC | CASSSYYGWVNEQFF
TRBJ2-5 | TRBV12-3/TRBV12-4 | . | . | TGTGCCAGCAGGAATTCAGAGACCCAGTACTTC | CASRNSETQYF
TRBJ2-1 | TRBV15 | . | . | TGTGCCACCAGCAGAGATCCGGGGCGCCCGCGGAATGAGCAGTTCTTC | CATSRDPGRPRNEQFF
TRBJ1-1 | TRBV7-2 | . | many | TGTGCCAGCAGCTCCGCAGGGCTCCCCTCGGGGCCTGAAGCTTTCTTT | CASSSAGLPSGPEAFF
TRBJ2-3 | TRBV6-2/TRBV6-3 | TRBD2 | few | TGTGCCAGCAGTTCAGTCCTAGCGGGAGCGATCTCTGGTACGCAGTATTTT | CASSSVLAGAISGTQYF
TRBJ2-5 | TRBV12-3/TRBV12-4 | TRBD2 | . | TGTGCCAGCAGTCCACTAGCGGGGGGGCTTGGGACCCAGTACTTC | CASSPLAGGLGTQYF
TRBJ1-1 | TRBV28 | TRBD1 | many | TGTGCCAGCAGTTCCGGGACAGGGGCGGGAGAGAACACTGAAGCTTTCTTT | CASSSGTGAGENTEAFF
TRBJ1-6 | TRBV21-1 | . | . | TGTGCCAGCAGCAAAGCTGTCGTTCCCGATTCACCCCTCCACTTT | CASSKAVVPDSPLHF
TRBJ2-7 | TRBV13 | . | many | TGTGCCAGCAGTTCCCGGGAGAGCTCCTACGAGCAGTACTTC | CASSSRESSYEQYF
TRBJ2-5 | TRBV5-1 | . | few | TGCGCCAGCAGCCCTGGCTCTTCCCAAGAGACCCAGTACTTC | CASSPGSSQETQYF
TRBJ2-2 | TRBV30 | . | many | TGTGCCTGGAGGGTAACCGGCGGGACAGTCGGGGAGCTGTTTTTT | CAWRVTGGTVGELFF
TRBJ2-5 | TRBV20-1 | . | few | TGCAGTGCCGTCATCCCGGGACGGGTGACGGAGACCCAGTACTTC | CSAVIPGRVTETQYF
TRBJ2-7 | TRBV7-9 | . | many | TGTGCCAGCAGCTTAGATTGGCCCTACGAGCAGTACTTC | CASSLDWPYEQYF
TRBJ2-2 | TRBV20-1 | TRBD1 | . | TGCAGTGCTAGCGGTAGGGGGCGGAACACCGGGGAGCTGTTTTTT | CSASGRGRNTGELFF
TRBJ2-1 | TRBV18 | . | . | TGTGCCAGCTCACCGCAGGGACTTGAGCAGTTCTTC | CASSPQGLEQFF
TRBJ2-2 | TRBV11-2 | . | . | TGTGCCAGCAGCTTACTAGTTGCCGGGGAGCTGTTTTTT | CASSLLVAGELFF
TRBJ2-7 | TRBV24-1 | TRBD2 | . | TGTGCCACCAGTGACGGCACCAGGACTAGCGGGAGGGCCCTCGGGCAGTACTTC | CATSDGTRTSGRALGQYF
TRBJ1-6 | TRBV18 | TRBD1 | . | TGTGCCAGCTCACCAAACGGACAGGGGGTATTATCACCCCTCCACTTT | CASSPNGQGVLSPLHF
TRBJ2-3 | TRBV5-1 | TRBD2 | few | TGCGCCAGCAGCTTGGTGGGGACTAGCGACGATACGCAGTATTTT | CASSLVGTSDDTQYF
TRBJ2-1 | TRBV5-5 | TRBD1 | . | TGTGCCAGCAGCTTGCGGACAGGGGAGTACAATGAGCAGTTCTTC | CASSLRTGEYNEQFF
TRBJ2-1 | TRBV29-1 | TRBD2 | many | TGCAGCGTTGGGGAGGGTAGCGGGAGATACAATGAGCAGTTCTTC | CSVGEGSGRYNEQFF
TRBJ2-3 | TRBV4-2 | TRBD2 | . | TGTGCCAGCAGCCTTAGCCCCCAGCGGGGATTCACAGATACGCAGTATTTT | CASSLSPQRGFTDTQYF
TRBJ2-3 | TRBV15 | TRBD2 | few | TGTGCCACCAGCGTAGCGGGGGCTAGCACAGATACGCAGTATTTT | CATSVAGASTDTQYF